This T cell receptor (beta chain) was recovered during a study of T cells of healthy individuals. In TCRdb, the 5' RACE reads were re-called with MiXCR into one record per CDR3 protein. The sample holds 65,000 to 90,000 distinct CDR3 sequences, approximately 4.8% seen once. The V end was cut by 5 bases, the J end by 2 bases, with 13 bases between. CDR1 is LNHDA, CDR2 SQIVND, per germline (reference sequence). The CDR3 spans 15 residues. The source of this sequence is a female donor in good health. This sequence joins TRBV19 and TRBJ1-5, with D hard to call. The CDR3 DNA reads TGTGCCAGTAGTCCTCTCCCCCAGGGCAATCAGCCCCAGCATTTT. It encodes CASSPLPQGNQPQHF.